This T cell receptor beta chain was identified during a study of T cell responses to AZD1222 COVID-19 vaccine (dated by TCRdb to the early 2020s). Study-level background: A total of about 250 trial participants underwent TCR sequencing, of whom some 200 had received two doses of AZD1222 and around 25 had received two doses of the MenACWY control vaccine. Enrollment into the trials was organized by age into subgroups of 18-55, 56-69 and 70-plus years, and those subgroups contained about 160, 30 and 59 TCR-sequenced participants, respectively. The research as a whole found: The whole spike protein was spanned by vaccine-associated CD4 TCRs, and dominant responses were seen in regions 160-218 and 743-854. Reportedly, close to half of the unique spike-specific TCRs recognized epitopes lying outside the regions that are mutated in the B.1.351 and B.1.1.7 variants. Only five to seven AZD1222 recipients were SARS-CoV-2 seropositive at baseline, limiting conclusions about previously exposed vaccinees. Because no day 14 peak-response samples were available, the repertoires could be characterized only after the peak T cell response. Participants were mostly white British, with more females than males. The authors suggested clonal diversity may have been underestimated. A significant rise in spike-specific TCR breadth and depth was observed after two AZD1222 doses relative to day 0 and relative to MenACWY recipients. The 56-69-year group was small, and its depth increase did not reach significance, likely because of low power.

According to the study, the label for this sample's time point signals: about 28 days (+/-7) after the second vaccine dose. AZD1222 recipients whose second dose came at about 4 weeks and those whose second dose came at about 12 weeks were combined into one group, since spike-specific TCR depth and breadth did not differ between the two schedules. Vaccinee samples were obtained from the UK trials COV001 and COV002, which included a single-blind randomized controlled phase 2/3 trial of AZD1222 (ChAdOx1 nCoV-19) in healthy adults. Trial participant PBMC samples were collected at day 0 and day 28 after the second dose for TCRbeta chain sequencing. The CDR3 regions of human TCRbeta chains were analyzed by immunosequencing. Concerning the study's data processing: TCRs in the repertoires were matched against a reference library of SARS-CoV-2-specific TCRs that had been generated with the MIRA antigen-specificity platform. Breadth was defined as the fraction of unique TCRs that were SARS-CoV-2-associated, and depth was defined as the fraction of total T cells that were SARS-CoV-2-associated. Using the MIRA data, each spike-specific TCR was assigned both to the spike region to which the TCR was reactive and to a CD4 or CD8 class. Log10-transformed breadth and depth values were compared by one-way ANOVA with Sidak's multiple comparisons tests. TCRdb's version of the immuneACCESS table is confined to in-frame rearrangements and falls short of the full clone set. An unresolved V gene accounts for under half of the shortfall where checked; the remainder is of unknown origin. Clone size and V and J calls were adopted from that table, with D and trimming inferred from the DNA. The sample data list under 140,000 clones, and roughly 90% of these were observed just once. Of the sample, almost 2.5% falls within the top ten clones.

Regarding this clone: Which antigen it targets is not known. No base quality values were provided; no much bigger clone lies one nucleotide off.

CDR1 and CDR2 (ENHRY, SYGVKD) derive from the germline V gene. The CDR3 holds 12 amino acids from the cysteine to the phenylalanine. Only CDR3 DNA is held: 36 bases, read in frame from base 1. V loses 2 bases of germline sequence and J loses 4 bases, and the interval between the two ends is 6 bases. Sequenced here: peripheral blood, sampled 28 days after the second AZD1222 dose. The TCR originated in an adult who received the AZD1222 COVID-19 vaccine. Recombination linked TRBV10-3 to TRBJ2-7; TRBD1 is a possible D gene, resting on 6 matching bases. This receptor has the CDR3 CAISEDRYEQYF. The bases are TGTGCCATCAGTGAGGACAGGTACGAGCAGTACTTC.